This T cell receptor (beta chain) comes out of a study of cytomegalovirus exposure and HLA in healthy donors. Study information: There were around 390 genotyped donors. Of these, roughly 86% fell in the genetic ancestry cluster associated with self-reported Caucasian donors. The study, taken as a whole, reports: When presence/absence was analysed, sequencing depth was taken to be roughly uniform across donors. Later analysis suggested most CMV-associated TCR beta chains were HLA-restricted.

Healthy bone marrow donors formed the donor group. On this clone: Its specificity is unknown.

Both 60 Vbeta primers and 13 Jbeta primers went into the PCR. Sequenced by immunoSEQ multiplex PCR; TCRdb stores in-frame clones only, minus some. The table has approximately 170,000 clones, around three quarters seen once. Sequenced material: PBMCs. This TCR came from a man aged 40-49 years in good health and CMV-seronegative.

The CDR3 sequence: CASSEGLLSSYNEQFF. The CDR3 DNA follows: TGTGCCAGCAGCGAAGGACTATTGAGCTCCTACAATGAGCAGTTCTTC. V usage is TRBV9 and J usage is TRBJ2-1; TRBD2 is a possible D gene (6 bases). Germline CDR1 and CDR2: SGDLS and YYNGEE. V lost 3 bases and J 0 bases, leaving 13 bases between the germline ends. The CDR3 is 16 amino acids. Using reference TRBV9 and TRBJ2-1 for the parts outside the CDR3, the full variable domain is DSGVTQTPKHLITATGQRVTLRCSPRSGDLSVYWYQQSLDQGLQFLIQYYNGEERAKGNILERFSAQQFPDLHSELNLSSLELGDSALYFCASSEGLLSSYNEQFFGPGTRLTVL.